This T cell receptor beta chain was obtained from a study of T-cell memory formation after mild COVID-19. Overall study context: In these data, TCR clusters were largely donor specific.

The V end was cut by 2 bases, the J end by 7 bases, with 8 bases between. CDR1 and CDR2 from the germline V gene are LNHDA and SQIVND (reference sequence). The CDR3 is 12 amino acids. MiXCR, applied by TCRdb to the 5' RACE reads, yields one record per CDR3 protein. This sample has 250,000 to 400,000 distinct CDR3 sequences, with over 11% found just once. The TCR comes from a man younger than 35 who had mild COVID-19 (a few samples of this study predate the infection). Cell type and time point are not known. The chain couples TRBV19 to TRBJ1-1; a weak D match, TRBD1 (5 bases). The specimen sequenced was PBMCs or a T cell subset sorted from them (not recorded which). CDR3 bases: TGTGCCAGTAGTATAAGGGGTGGTGAAGCTTTCTTT. Translating gives CASSIRGGEAFF. Together with reference TRBV19 and TRBJ1-1, the CDR3 gives the full variable domain: DGGITQSPKYLFRKEGQNVTLSCEQNLNHDAMYWYRQDPGQGLRLIYYSQIVNDFQKGDIAEGYSVSREKKESFPLTVTSAQKNPTAFYLCASSIRGGEAFFGQGTRLTVV.